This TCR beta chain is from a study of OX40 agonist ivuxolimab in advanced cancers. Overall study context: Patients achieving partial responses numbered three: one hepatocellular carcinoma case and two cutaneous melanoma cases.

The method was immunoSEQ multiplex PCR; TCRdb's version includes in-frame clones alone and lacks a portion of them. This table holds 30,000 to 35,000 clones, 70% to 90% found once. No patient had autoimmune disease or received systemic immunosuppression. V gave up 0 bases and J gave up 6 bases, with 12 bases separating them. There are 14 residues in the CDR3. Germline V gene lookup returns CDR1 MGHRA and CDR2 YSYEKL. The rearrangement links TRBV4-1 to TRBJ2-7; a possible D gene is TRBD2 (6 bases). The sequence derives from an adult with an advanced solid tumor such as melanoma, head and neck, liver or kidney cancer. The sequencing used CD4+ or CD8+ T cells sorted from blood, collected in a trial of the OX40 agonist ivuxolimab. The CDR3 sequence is CASSQEGGPSEQYF. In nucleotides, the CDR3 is TGCGCCAGCAGCCAAGAAGGAGGGCCCAGCGAGCAGTACTTC.